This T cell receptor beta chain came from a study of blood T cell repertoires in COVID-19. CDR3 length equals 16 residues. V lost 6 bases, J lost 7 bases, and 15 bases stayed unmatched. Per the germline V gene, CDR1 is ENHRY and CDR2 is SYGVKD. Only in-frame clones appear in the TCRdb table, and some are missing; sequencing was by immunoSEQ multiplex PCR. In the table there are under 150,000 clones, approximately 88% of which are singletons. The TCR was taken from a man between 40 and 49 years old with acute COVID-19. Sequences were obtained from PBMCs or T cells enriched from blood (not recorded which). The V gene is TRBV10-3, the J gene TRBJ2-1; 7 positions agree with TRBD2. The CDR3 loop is CAISGPEDGGSNEQFF. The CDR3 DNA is TGTGCCATCAGCGGCCCCGAGGACGGGGGGTCAAATGAGCAGTTCTTC.